The 11 T cell receptor beta chains below all came from one sample that was sequenced in a study of blood T cell repertoires in COVID-19. Assay used: immunoSEQ multiplex PCR; TCRdb lists only in-frame clones, some missing. This table has approximately 220,000 clones, roughly 80% appearing once. Sequenced input: peripheral blood. Every receptor here comes from a woman older than 75 with acute or convalescent COVID-19.

This clone showed up just once. J is TRBJ1-4 and V is TRBV28; D is unclear. The length of the CDR3 is 13 residues. CDR1 is MDHEN and CDR2 is SYDVKM in the germline V gene. The V gene lost 7 bases and the J gene lost 6 bases, with 12 bases spanning the gap. CDR3 protein: CASNNRGYEKLFF. The CDR3 DNA is TGTGCCAGCAACAATAGAGGTTATGAAAAACTGTTTTTT.

CDR3 in DNA: TGTGCCAGCAGCGTGGGAGGGACGAGCGGAAACACCATATATTTT. Amino acids: CASSVGGTSGNTIYF. V usage is TRBV9 and J usage is TRBJ1-3; perhaps TRBD1 as D (5 bases). Trimming left V 2 bases short and J 4 bases short, with 13 bases between. The CDR3 totals 15 residues. Per germline, CDR1 SGDLS and CDR2 YYNGEE.

V is TRBV5-1 and J is TRBJ2-7, with 8 bases lining up with TRBD2. The J segment lost 3 bases and the V segment lost 6 bases, leaving 8 bases of the junction unmatched. CDR3 size: 14 residues. Germline lookup yields CDR1 SGHRS and CDR2 YFSETQ. Here the CDR3 DNA reads TGCGCCAGCATGTTCGGTAGCGGGGACTACGAGCAGTACTTC. Translation gives CASMFGSGDYEQYF.

The chain links TRBV4-2 to TRBJ1-3, with TRBD1 identical over 10 bases. The CDR3 totals 16 residues. Germline loops: CDR1 LGHNA, CDR2 YNFKEQ. After removal of 0 bases from V and 4 bases from J, the junction contained 3 bases not matched to a gene. CDR3: CASSQEGQGRGNTIYF. CDR3 bases: TGTGCCAGCAGCCAAGAGGGACAGGGGCGAGGAAACACCATATATTTT.

The gene calls are TRBV3-1 (or the pseudogene TRBV3-2) and TRBJ2-2; 9 positions match TRBD2. Trimming at V came to 1 base and at J to 5 bases, leaving 5 bases not matched to a gene. Germline loops: CDR1 LGHDT, CDR2 YNNKEL (reference sequence). This CDR3 spans 16 amino acids. CDR3: CASSQVSSGVTGELFF. In nucleotides, the CDR3 is TGTGCCAGCAGCCAAGTGTCTAGCGGGGTGACCGGGGAGCTGTTTTTT.

V usage is TRBV6-5 and J usage is TRBJ1-2; TRBD1 agrees at 7 bases. V was pared by 5 bases and J by 10 bases, with 7 bases of the junction left unmatched. The CDR3 spans 12 residues. Germline V gene data show CDR1 as MNHEY and CDR2 as SVGAGI. The CDR3 sequence: CASSTPGGIYTF. The CDR3 coding sequence is TGTGCCAGCAGTACCCCAGGGGGTATCTACACCTTC.

The CDR3 DNA is TGTGCCAGCAGCAGAGGAGGAACAGGGGGCCTTGGCTACACCTTC. Its translation is CASSRGGTGGLGYTF. The rearrangement uses TRBV6-5 and TRBJ1-2, with TRBD1 matching 9 bases. The junction had 12 bases not matched to a gene; V was cut back by 6 bases and J by 7 bases. Germline V gene sequence: CDR1 MNHEY, CDR2 SVGAGI. CDR3 size: 15 residues.

This clone was seen repeatedly, ten times or more. This chain links TRBV14 with TRBJ1-2; 8 bases agree with TRBD1. The V segment lost 3 bases and the J segment 8 bases; nucleotides outside the gene matches: 8. This CDR3 region has 14 residues. Per the germline V gene, CDR1 is SGHDN and CDR2 is FVKESK. As DNA, the CDR3 is TGTGCCAGCAGCCACTCAGGGGGCGCGGGAGGCTACACCTTC. It is translated as CASSHSGGAGGYTF.

This chain links TRBV11-2 with TRBJ1-1; 9 bases agree with TRBD1. The germline CDR1 and CDR2 sequences are SGHAT and FQNNGV. The CDR3 runs 16 residues. Trimming took 4 bases from V and 0 from J; bases not matched to a gene: 6. CDR3 in amino acids: CASSYRTGAMNTEAFF. The CDR3 coding sequence is TGTGCCAGCAGCTACCGGACAGGGGCCATGAACACTGAAGCTTTCTTT.

The chain is built from TRBV20-1 and TRBJ1-2; 9 bases are shared with TRBD1. With V trimmed by 3 bases and J by 5 bases, 7 bases remained unmatched. Germline V gene data show CDR1 as DFQATT and CDR2 as SNEGSKA (reference sequence). The CDR3 is 14 amino acids. The CDR3 sequence: CSASGQGNVYGYTF. CDR3 in DNA: TGCAGTGCTAGTGGACAGGGGAATGTGTATGGCTACACCTTC.

The table lists this clone with a count of one. V gene TRBV12-5 combines with J gene TRBJ2-7, with TRBD1 matching over 8 bases. Germline CDR1 and CDR2: LGHNT and FRNRAP. The ends lost 4 bases at V and 2 bases at J; junction bases unmatched: 1. The CDR3 loop spans 13 amino acids. The CDR3 DNA reads TGTGCTAGTGGTTCACAGGGGGCCTACGAGCAGTACTTC. Its translation is CASGSQGAYEQYF.